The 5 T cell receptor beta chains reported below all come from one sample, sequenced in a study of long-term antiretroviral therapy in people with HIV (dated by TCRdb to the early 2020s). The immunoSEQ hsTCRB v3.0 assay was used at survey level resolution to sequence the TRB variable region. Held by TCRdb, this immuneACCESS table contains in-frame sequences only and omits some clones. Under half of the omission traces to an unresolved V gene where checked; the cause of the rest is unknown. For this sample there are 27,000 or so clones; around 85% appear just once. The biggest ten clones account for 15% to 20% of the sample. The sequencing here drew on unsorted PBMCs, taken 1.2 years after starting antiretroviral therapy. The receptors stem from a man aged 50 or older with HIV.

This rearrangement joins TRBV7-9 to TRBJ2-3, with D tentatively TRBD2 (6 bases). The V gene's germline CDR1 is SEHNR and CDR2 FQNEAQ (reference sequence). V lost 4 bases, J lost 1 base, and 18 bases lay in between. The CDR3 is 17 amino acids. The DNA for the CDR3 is TGTGCCAGCAGCTCCCTGGGGGGACTCCTACGCACAGATACGCAGTATTTT. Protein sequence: CASSSLGGLLRTDTQYF.

The CDR3 sequence: CASSVGNSMSSYEQYF. In DNA, the CDR3 is TGTGCCAGCAGCGTAGGAAACTCCATGAGCTCCTACGAGCAGTACTTC. The J gene is TRBJ2-7, the V gene TRBV9; D gene ambiguous. V was clipped by 0 bases and J by 0 bases, with 13 bases between them. The V gene's germline CDR1 is SGDLS and CDR2 YYNGEE. This CDR3 is 16 amino acids long.

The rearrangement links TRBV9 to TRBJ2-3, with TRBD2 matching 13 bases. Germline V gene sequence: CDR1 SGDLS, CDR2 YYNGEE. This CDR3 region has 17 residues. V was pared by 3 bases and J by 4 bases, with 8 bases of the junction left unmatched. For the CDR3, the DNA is TGTGCCAGCAGCGGGACTAGCGGGGGTGCCTCCGCAGATACGCAGTATTTT. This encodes CASSGTSGGASADTQYF.

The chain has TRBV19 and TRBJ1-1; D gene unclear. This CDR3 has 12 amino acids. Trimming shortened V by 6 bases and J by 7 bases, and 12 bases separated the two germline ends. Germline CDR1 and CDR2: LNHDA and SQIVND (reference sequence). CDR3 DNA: TGTGCCAGTAGAAATACGATCGGTGAAGCTTTCTTT. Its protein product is CASRNTIGEAFF.

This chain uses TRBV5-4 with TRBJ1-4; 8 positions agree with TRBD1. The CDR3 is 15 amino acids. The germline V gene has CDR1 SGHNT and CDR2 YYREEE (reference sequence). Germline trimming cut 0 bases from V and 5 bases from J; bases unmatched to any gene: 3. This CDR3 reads CASSLATGVNEKLFF. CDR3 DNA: TGTGCCAGCAGCTTGGCGACAGGGGTAAATGAAAAACTGTTTTTT. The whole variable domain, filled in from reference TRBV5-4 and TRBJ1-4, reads ETGVTQSPTHLIKTRGQQVTLRCSSQSGHNTVSWYQQALGQGPQFIFQYYREEENGRGNFPPRFSGLQFPNYSSELNVNALELDDSALYLCASSLATGVNEKLFFGSGTQLSVL.